Listed below are T cell receptor beta chains from one sample, sequenced in a study of OX40 agonist ivuxolimab in advanced cancers. TCRdb keeps only in-frame clones here, not all; method: immunoSEQ multiplex PCR. The sample lists about 19,000 clones, about 81% seen once, with over 12% in the top ten. The sequenced sample was CD4+ or CD8+ T cells sorted from blood, obtained in a trial of the OX40 agonist ivuxolimab. These receptors all come from an adult with an advanced solid tumor such as melanoma, head and neck, liver or kidney cancer. The CDR3 runs from the conserved cysteine through the conserved F or W. Fields, in order: CDR3 protein, CDR3 DNA, J gene, D gene, clone size, V gene. D genes are given only for firm matches. Clone size appears in some rows only: once, few, many, or a class for an expanded clone.

CDR3: CASSEGLAGGHSTDTQYF
DNA: TGTGCCAGCAGTGAGGGACTAGCGGGGGGGCACTCCACAGATACGCAGTATTTT
J: TRBJ2-3
D: TRBD2
size: NA
V: TRBV2

CDR3: CASKDLPATNEKLFF
DNA: TGTGCCAGCAAGGACCTACCTGCAACTAATGAAAAACTGTTTTTT
J: TRBJ1-4
D: NA
size: NA
V: TRBV6-5

CDR3: CASSLSPNPDTDTQYF
DNA: TGTGCCAGCAGCTTATCTCCTAACCCGGATACAGATACGCAGTATTTT
J: TRBJ2-3
D: NA
size: NA
V: TRBV7-2

CDR3: CASSEREGFGEKLFF
DNA: TGTGCCAGCAGCGAGAGGGAGGGCTTTGGCGAAAAACTGTTTTTT
J: TRBJ1-4
D: NA
size: NA
V: TRBV9

CDR3: CASRTRLAGDVDTQYF
DNA: TGTGCCAGCAGAACCAGACTAGCGGGAGACGTAGATACGCAGTATTTT
J: TRBJ2-3
D: TRBD2
size: few
V: TRBV27

CDR3: CASSFRGARSYTF
DNA: TGTGCCAGCAGCTTTCGGGGGGCGCGGAGCTACACCTTC
J: TRBJ1-2
D: NA
size: NA
V: TRBV7-9

CDR3: CASSPGDGELFF
DNA: TGCGCCAGCAGTCCGGGGGACGGGGAGCTGTTTTTT
J: TRBJ2-2
D: NA
size: NA
V: TRBV10-1

CDR3: CASSRGQGLYEQYF
DNA: TGTGCCAGCTCACGGGGACAGGGTCTTTACGAGCAGTACTTC
J: TRBJ2-7
D: TRBD1
size: NA
V: TRBV18

CDR3: CASSVSGRPSTDTQYF
DNA: TGTGCCAGCAGCGTCTCGGGACGGCCTAGCACAGATACGCAGTATTTT
J: TRBJ2-3
D: NA
size: NA
V: TRBV9

CDR3: CASSVGGFNEKLFF
DNA: TGTGCCAGCAGCGTGGGAGGGTTTAATGAAAAACTGTTTTTT
J: TRBJ1-4
D: NA
size: NA
V: TRBV9

CDR3: CASSLKTGTSDYSYEQYF
DNA: TGCGCCAGCAGCCTCAAAACCGGGACTAGCGATTACTCCTACGAGCAGTACTTC
J: TRBJ2-7
D: TRBD2
size: NA
V: TRBV4-1

CDR3: CASGTHLRAGYTF
DNA: TGTGCTAGTGGTACCCATCTAAGGGCTGGCTACACCTTC
J: TRBJ1-2
D: NA
size: once
V: TRBV12-5

CDR3: CASSPPLAGGSNEQFF
DNA: TGTGCCAGCTCACCACCCCTAGCGGGAGGGTCCAATGAGCAGTTCTTC
J: TRBJ2-1
D: TRBD2
size: NA
V: TRBV18

CDR3: CASSPSYGYTF
DNA: TGTGCCAGCAGCCCCTCCTATGGCTACACCTTC
J: TRBJ1-2
D: NA
size: few
V: TRBV7-2

CDR3: CASSSQETGYSYNEQFF
DNA: TGCGCCAGCAGCTCACAAGAGACGGGTTACTCCTACAATGAGCAGTTCTTC
J: TRBJ2-1
D: NA
size: NA
V: TRBV5-1

CDR3: CASSEFEGNQPQHF
DNA: TGTGCCAGCAGTGAATTCGAGGGCAATCAGCCCCAGCATTTT
J: TRBJ1-5
D: NA
size: NA
V: TRBV6-1

CDR3: CAWSFGGANYGYTF
DNA: TGTGCCTGGAGTTTTGGGGGCGCTAACTATGGCTACACCTTC
J: TRBJ1-2
D: NA
size: NA
V: TRBV30

CDR3: CASSQDKGFSGNTIYF
DNA: TGTGCCAGCAGCCAAGATAAGGGCTTCTCTGGAAACACCATATATTTT
J: TRBJ1-3
D: NA
size: NA
V: TRBV4-2

CDR3: CASGHSTMSETQYF
DNA: TGTGCTAGTGGTCACTCAACCATGAGCGAGACCCAGTACTTC
J: TRBJ2-5
D: NA
size: NA
V: TRBV12-5

CDR3: CASSLRNSDGELFF
DNA: TGTGCCAGCAGCTTACGCAACAGTGACGGGGAGCTGTTTTTT
J: TRBJ2-2
D: NA
size: NA
V: TRBV7-8

CDR3: CASGMRASGANVLTF
DNA: TGTGCCAGCGGGATGAGGGCCTCTGGGGCCAACGTCCTGACTTTC
J: TRBJ2-6
D: NA
size: NA
V: TRBV6-1

CDR3: CSARNAIEAFF
DNA: TGCAGTGCTAGAAACGCGATTGAAGCTTTCTTT
J: TRBJ1-1
D: NA
size: NA
V: TRBV20-1

CDR3: CAWSTPPSRYEQYF
DNA: TGTGCCTGGAGTACCCCCCCCAGTAGGTACGAGCAGTACTTC
J: TRBJ2-7
D: NA
size: NA
V: TRBV30

CDR3: CASSAQGKETQYF
DNA: TGTGCCAGCAGCGCACAGGGAAAGGAGACCCAGTACTTC
J: TRBJ2-5
D: NA
size: NA
V: TRBV11-2

CDR3: CASSRRFRADEQFF
DNA: TGTGCCAGCAGCAGAAGATTTCGGGCCGATGAGCAGTTCTTC
J: TRBJ2-1
D: NA
size: NA
V: TRBV13

CDR3: CASRINGQGLGGYTF
DNA: TGTGCCAGTAGGATCAATGGACAGGGGCTGGGAGGCTACACCTTC
J: TRBJ1-2
D: TRBD1
size: NA
V: TRBV19

CDR3: CASRFRDRDTEAFF
DNA: TGCGCCAGCAGATTTAGGGACAGGGACACTGAAGCTTTCTTT
J: TRBJ1-1
D: TRBD1
size: NA
V: TRBV5-1

CDR3: CASSFKGASYLNTEAFF
DNA: TGCGCCAGCAGTTTTAAGGGGGCATCGTACTTGAACACTGAAGCTTTCTTT
J: TRBJ1-1
D: TRBD1
size: NA
V: TRBV5-1

CDR3: CASGRGASTGELFF
DNA: TGCGCCAGCGGGCGGGGGGCCTCCACCGGGGAGCTGTTTTTT
J: TRBJ2-2
D: TRBD2
size: NA
V: TRBV4-1

CDR3: CASSLGVGEPYVKQYF
DNA: TGTGCCAGCAGCTTAGGAGTTGGGGAGCCCTATGTGAAGCAGTACTTC
J: TRBJ2-7
D: NA
size: once
V: TRBV7-9

CDR3: CAWSVLGGASTIYF
DNA: TGTGCCTGGAGTGTACTCGGGGGGGCGTCCACCATATATTTT
J: TRBJ1-3
D: NA
size: NA
V: TRBV30

CDR3: CASSLLQGNGNTIYF
DNA: TGTGCCAGCAGCCTCCTTCAGGGGAATGGAAACACCATATATTTT
J: TRBJ1-3
D: NA
size: few
V: TRBV5-6

CDR3: CASSLYGTGVDGYTF
DNA: TGTGCCAGCAGTTTATATGGGACAGGGGTCGATGGCTACACCTTC
J: TRBJ1-2
D: TRBD1
size: once
V: TRBV28

CDR3: CASRRLAGGPDEQYF
DNA: TGTGCCAGCAGGCGACTAGCGGGAGGGCCCGACGAGCAGTACTTC
J: TRBJ2-7
D: TRBD2
size: NA
V: TRBV7-2

CDR3: CASSLGGGAGYGYTF
DNA: TGTGCCAGCAGTTTAGGGGGGGGCGCAGGCTATGGCTACACCTTC
J: TRBJ1-2
D: NA
size: NA
V: TRBV28

CDR3: CASRWGTGGNQETQYF
DNA: TGCGCCAGCAGATGGGGGACAGGGGGCAACCAAGAGACCCAGTACTTC
J: TRBJ2-5
D: TRBD1
size: NA
V: TRBV10-2

CDR3: CASRSNRDLGAGELFF
DNA: TGTGCAAGTCGCTCAAACAGGGATCTCGGGGCCGGGGAGCTGTTTTTT
J: TRBJ2-2
D: NA
size: NA
V: TRBV12-2

CDR3: CASSPDETQYF
DNA: TGTGCCAGCTCACCGGATGAGACCCAGTACTTC
J: TRBJ2-5
D: NA
size: NA
V: TRBV18

CDR3: CASSTTGWNTIYF
DNA: TGTGCCAGCAGTACTACAGGGTGGAACACCATATATTTT
J: TRBJ1-3
D: NA
size: few
V: TRBV28

CDR3: CASSAGGRTEAFF
DNA: TGTGCCAGCAGCGCAGGGGGGCGAACTGAAGCTTTCTTT
J: TRBJ1-1
D: TRBD1
size: once
V: TRBV4-2

CDR3: CASSSGLGSRETQYF
DNA: TGTGCCAGCAGTTCAGGACTGGGCAGCCGGGAGACCCAGTACTTC
J: TRBJ2-5
D: NA
size: once
V: TRBV28

CDR3: CASSLDRTASEAFF
DNA: TGTGCCAGCAGCTTAGATCGTACGGCCTCTGAAGCTTTCTTT
J: TRBJ1-1
D: NA
size: NA
V: TRBV11-2

CDR3: CASSLGFGNEQFF
DNA: TGTGCCAGCAGCTTAGGTTTCGGGAACGAGCAGTTCTTC
J: TRBJ2-1
D: NA
size: NA
V: TRBV7-2

CDR3: CASSETSGGQETQYF
DNA: TGTGCCAGCAGTGAGACTAGCGGGGGCCAAGAGACCCAGTACTTC
J: TRBJ2-5
D: TRBD2
size: few
V: TRBV6-4

CDR3: CASSFHGTYEQYF
DNA: TGTGCCAGCAGTTTTCACGGAACGTACGAGCAGTACTTC
J: TRBJ2-7
D: NA
size: NA
V: TRBV28

CDR3: CAWKPWGQGYGNTEAFF
DNA: TGTGCCTGGAAGCCCTGGGGACAGGGATATGGGAACACTGAAGCTTTCTTT
J: TRBJ1-1
D: TRBD1
size: NA
V: TRBV30

CDR3: CASSLTRLREQFF
DNA: TGTGCCAGCAGCTTAACTAGGCTGAGGGAGCAGTTCTTC
J: TRBJ2-1
D: NA
size: NA
V: TRBV7-3

CDR3: CASSQVLQREKSDTQYF
DNA: TGCGCCAGCAGCCAAGTTCTCCAGCGGGAGAAATCAGATACGCAGTATTTT
J: TRBJ2-3
D: TRBD2
size: NA
V: TRBV4-3

CDR3: CASRATSGSTQYF
DNA: TGTGCCAGCAGAGCGACTAGCGGAAGTACGCAGTATTTT
J: TRBJ2-3
D: TRBD2
size: NA
V: TRBV2

CDR3: CASSPGLRNEKLFF
DNA: TGTGCCAGCTCTCCCGGCCTCCGTAATGAAAAACTGTTTTTT
J: TRBJ1-4
D: NA
size: NA
V: TRBV18

CDR3: CASSLMFGQGQETQYF
DNA: TGTGCCAGCAGCTTGATGTTTGGACAGGGCCAAGAGACCCAGTACTTC
J: TRBJ2-5
D: TRBD1
size: NA
V: TRBV7-7

CDR3: CSVQHGPYTEAFF
DNA: TGCAGCGTTCAACACGGACCTTACACTGAAGCTTTCTTT
J: TRBJ1-1
D: NA
size: NA
V: TRBV29-1